Each of the 28 T cell receptor beta chains below was sequenced from the same sample in a study of cytomegalovirus exposure and HLA in healthy donors. Produced via immunoSEQ multiplex PCR; TCRdb's table is partial and in-frame only. The sample lists approximately 65,000 clones; roughly nine tenths were seen once. Sequenced: PBMCs. The receptor set was obtained from a man aged 18 to 35 in good health and CMV-seronegative.

The V and J genes are TRBV4-1 and TRBJ2-3; 8 bases line up with TRBD2. CDR1 MGHRA and CDR2 YSYEKL come from the germline V gene. The CDR3 runs to 15 residues. V dropped 3 bases and J dropped 2; count of bases not matched to a gene: 4. The CDR3 protein is CASSHLAGTTDTQYF. DNA of the CDR3: TGCGCCAGCAGCCACTTAGCGGGAACCACAGATACGCAGTATTTT.

The chain joins TRBV6-1 to TRBJ2-1, with a weak D call TRBD1 (5 bases). Between the trimmed V and J ends, which lost 0 bases and 8 bases, there was a span of 11 bases. The length of the CDR3 is 14 residues. In germline, CDR1 is MNHNS, CDR2 SASEGT. This CDR3 reads CASSEAAGWDEQFF. The CDR3, as DNA: TGTGCCAGCAGTGAAGCGGCAGGGTGGGATGAGCAGTTCTTC.

This chain connects TRBV27 to TRBJ2-3; 8 bases align to TRBD2. CDR3 length: 15 residues. The junction had 5 bases not matched to a gene; V was cut back by 3 bases and J by 3 bases. CDR1 MNHEY and CDR2 SMNVEV come from the germline V gene (reference sequence). CDR3 in DNA: TGTGCCAGCAGTTTTGTGGGACTAGAGACAGATACGCAGTATTTT. This codes for CASSFVGLETDTQYF.

The V call is TRBV5-1, the J call TRBJ2-1, with 13 positions matching TRBD2. CDR3 length equals 17 residues. The germline gives CDR1 SGHRS, CDR2 YFSETQ. J was trimmed by 9 bases and V by 4 bases; bases with no gene match: 13. Here the CDR3 reads CASSEQIGTSGIVEQFF. The DNA of the CDR3 is TGCGCCAGCAGCGAACAAATAGGGACTAGCGGGATAGTTGAGCAGTTCTTC. The variable domain in full, with the rest retrieved from reference TRBV5-1 and TRBJ2-1, is KAGVTQTPRYLIKTRGQQVTLSCSPISGHRSVSWYQQTPGQGLQFLFEYFSETQRNKGNFPGRFSGRQFSNSRSEMNVSTLELGDSALYLCASSEQIGTSGIVEQFFGPGTRLTVL.

The V call is TRBV16, the J call TRBJ2-1, with D tentatively TRBD2 (5 bases). Per the germline V gene, CDR1 is KGHSY and CDR2 is FQNENV. The length of the CDR3 is 10 residues. V was cut by 6 bases and J by 9 bases, with 6 bases left in between. The CDR3 loop is CASSEGEQFF. The CDR3, as DNA: TGTGCCAGCAGTGAGGGTGAGCAGTTCTTC. Full variable domain (missing parts from reference TRBV16 and TRBJ2-1): GEEVAQTPKHLVRGEGQKAKLYCAPIKGHSYVFWYQQVLKNEFKFLISFQNENVFDETGMPKERFSAKCLPNSPCSLEIQATKLEDSAVYFCASSEGEQFFGPGTRLTVL.

The CDR3 sequence: CASSGGTNQPQHF. For the CDR3, the DNA is TGTGCCAGCAGCGGAGGGACCAATCAGCCCCAGCATTTT. The V call is TRBV7-6, the J call TRBJ1-5, with D perhaps matching TRBD1 (5 bases). V was cut by 5 bases and J by 3 bases, with 8 bases left in between. The CDR3 has 13 residues. Germline loops: CDR1 SGHVS, CDR2 FNYEAQ.

This chain connects TRBV28 to TRBJ2-3; TRBD2 matches 9 bases. The trim removed 4 bases at V and 5 bases at J, leaving 10 bases unmatched. CDR3 length equals 16 residues. The germline gives CDR1 MDHEN, CDR2 SYDVKM. This CDR3 reads CASSSLRGRVRDTQYF. For the CDR3, the DNA is TGTGCCAGCAGTTCCCTCCGCGGGAGGGTGAGAGATACGCAGTATTTT.

This clone came up once. The gene calls are TRBV28 and TRBJ2-7; TRBD1 might be the D (6 bases). Trimming cost V 3 bases and J 2 bases, with 20 bases left between them. Germline V gene lookup returns CDR1 MDHEN and CDR2 SYDVKM. The CDR3 consists of 17 residues. CDR3 nucleotides: TGTGCCAGCAGTTTCAGGACAGCTTCCTACAAAACCTACGAGCAGTACTTC. Amino acid sequence: CASSFRTASYKTYEQYF. Supplemented by reference TRBV28 and TRBJ2-7, the full variable domain reads DVKVTQSSRYLVKRTGEKVFLECVQDMDHENMFWYRQDPGLGLRLIYFSYDVKMKEKGDIPEGYSVSREKKERFSLILESASTNQTSMYLCASSFRTASYKTYEQYFGPGTRLTVT.

The CDR3 spells CASSSGGNRYTF. The CDR3 nucleotides read TGTGCCAGCAGCTCTGGGGGGAATCGCTACACCTTC. The chain employs TRBV2 and TRBJ1-2, with D possibly TRBD1 on 5 matching bases. The CDR3 consists of 12 residues. The germline V gene encodes CDR1 SNHLY and CDR2 FYNNEI. With 6 bases removed from V and 9 bases from J, the gap between germline ends came to 14 bases.

The chain carries TRBV6-6 and TRBJ1-1; 7 bases align to TRBD1. CDR1 and CDR2 from the germline V gene are MNHNY and SVGAGI (reference sequence). The J segment lost 4 bases and the V segment lost 4 bases, leaving 6 bases of the junction unmatched. This CDR3 is 14 amino acids long. CDR3 amino acids: CASSSGDSVTEAFF. In DNA form, the CDR3 reads TGTGCCAGCAGTTCGGGGGACAGCGTCACTGAAGCTTTCTTT.

The chain employs TRBV7-3 and TRBJ2-2; tentative D call: TRBD2 (6 bases). The CDR3 is 15 residues long. Germline V gene sequence: CDR1 SGHTA, CDR2 FQGTGA. The V and J ends lost 4 bases and 4 bases respectively, with 13 bases between them. CDR3 amino acids: CASSSKGRGTGELFF. CDR3 DNA sequence: TGTGCCAGCAGCTCAAAAGGGCGGGGCACCGGGGAGCTGTTTTTT.

This clone occurred a few times. This chain joins TRBV7-2 and TRBJ2-4, with D tentatively TRBD2 (6 bases). The CDR3 length is 15 residues. Germline V gene lookup returns CDR1 SGHTA and CDR2 FQGNSA. With 0 bases removed from V and 9 bases from J, the gap between germline ends came to 15 bases. As DNA, the CDR3 is TGTGCCAGCAGCTTAGCTGGACTTGCCGGGGGCATTCAGTACTTC. This sequence encodes CASSLAGLAGGIQYF.

The chain carries TRBV28 and TRBJ1-2, with D perhaps TRBD1 (6 bases). Germline V gene sequence: CDR1 MDHEN, CDR2 SYDVKM. The V end lost 6 bases, the J end lost 4 bases, and 9 bases lay between the germline ends. The CDR3 consists of 12 residues. CDR3: CASRDSVYGYTF. In nucleotides, the CDR3 is TGTGCCAGCAGGGACAGCGTCTATGGCTACACCTTC.

The rearrangement joins TRBV28 to TRBJ2-3, with 8 bases lining up with TRBD2. CDR1 and CDR2 from the germline V gene are MDHEN and SYDVKM. This CDR3 has 15 residues. Trimming at V came to 8 bases and at J to 0 bases, leaving 7 bases not matched to a gene. In nucleotides, the CDR3 is TGTGCCAGCGACGATAGCGGGACCAGCACAGATACGCAGTATTTT. Its translation: CASDDSGTSTDTQYF.

V and J are TRBV4-3 and TRBJ2-1, with 11 nucleotides matching TRBD2. The V gene's germline CDR1 is LGHNA and CDR2 YSLEER. J lost 2 bases, V lost 0 bases, and 12 bases had no gene match. This CDR3 region has 20 residues. The CDR3 DNA reads as TGCGCCAGCAGCCAAGAGATGGATAGCGGGAGGGCAAGGACCTACAATGAGCAGTTCTTC. Residues: CASSQEMDSGRARTYNEQFF.

The chain joins TRBV11-2 to TRBJ1-1; a possible D gene is TRBD1 (5 bases). Trimming left V 4 bases short and J 3 bases short, with 12 bases between. Germline CDR1 SGHAT, CDR2 FQNNGV. This CDR3 spans 14 amino acids. The CDR3 DNA is TGTGCCAGCAGCTCACAGGTAGAGGACACTGAAGCTTTCTTT. Translating it yields CASSSQVEDTEAFF.

The rearrangement uses TRBV5-4 and TRBJ2-5, with 7 positions matching TRBD1. The CDR3 runs 14 residues. V lost 5 bases, J lost 2 bases, and 6 bases stayed unmatched. Germline V CDR1 and CDR2: SGHNT, YYREEE (reference sequence). The CDR3 nucleotides read TGTGCCAGCAGTCAAAGGACAGGACAAGAGACCCAGTACTTC. This codes for CASSQRTGQETQYF. The whole variable domain, filled in from reference TRBV5-4 and TRBJ2-5, reads ETGVTQSPTHLIKTRGQQVTLRCSSQSGHNTVSWYQQALGQGPQFIFQYYREEENGRGNFPPRFSGLQFPNYSSELNVNALELDDSALYLCASSQRTGQETQYFGPGTRLLVL.

V is TRBV27 and J is TRBJ2-7; D is possibly TRBD2 (6 bases). The CDR3 loop spans 14 amino acids. V lost 3 bases and J 10 bases, leaving 19 bases between the germline ends. Germline V gene lookup returns CDR1 MNHEY and CDR2 SMNVEV (reference sequence). The CDR3 reads CASSLEGLKGNQYF. CDR3 bases: TGTGCCAGCAGTTTGGAGGGATTAAAGGGGAATCAGTACTTC.

The chain links TRBV18 to TRBJ1-2; D ambiguous. The CDR3 has 15 amino acids. Germline CDR1 reads KGHSH; CDR2 reads LQKENI. Trimming stripped 3 bases from V and 3 bases from J, with 14 bases between. The CDR3 loop is CASSPGPGGDYGYTF. In DNA form, the CDR3 reads TGTGCCAGCTCACCTGGCCCGGGAGGAGACTATGGCTACACCTTC. The full variable domain, its missing parts supplied by reference TRBV18 and TRBJ1-2, is NAGVMQNPRHLVRRRGQEARLRCSPMKGHSHVYWYRQLPEEGLKFMVYLQKENIIDESGMPKERFSAEFPKEGPSILRIQQVVRGDSAAYFCASSPGPGGDYGYTFGSGTRLTVV.

This chain uses TRBV28 with TRBJ2-2, with D hard to call. CDR1 MDHEN and CDR2 SYDVKM come from the germline V gene. The V end lost 7 bases, the J end lost 3 bases, and 9 bases lay between the germline ends. The CDR3 extends over 13 amino acids. CDR3 loop: CASMSGYTGELFF. CDR3 coding DNA: TGTGCCAGCATGTCAGGTTACACCGGGGAGCTGTTTTTT.

The genes are TRBV5-4 and TRBJ1-2; 8 bases align to TRBD1. Trimming took 7 bases from V and 0 from J; bases not matched to a gene: 2. The CDR3 loop spans 13 amino acids. The germline CDR1 and CDR2 sequences are SGHNT and YYREEE (reference sequence). CDR3 sequence (DNA): TGTGCCAGCCAGGACAGGGCTAACTATGGCTACACCTTC. It translates to CASQDRANYGYTF.

J is TRBJ2-3 and V is TRBV18, with TRBD2 matching over 7 bases. J lost 4 bases, V lost 5 bases, and 9 bases had no gene match. Germline V CDR1 and CDR2: KGHSH, LQKENI. The CDR3 is made up of 15 amino acids. This CDR3 is CASSVRESSADTQYF. CDR3 nucleotide sequence: TGTGCCAGCTCAGTGCGGGAGAGTAGTGCAGATACGCAGTATTTT. Based on the CDR3 plus reference TRBV18 and TRBJ2-3, the full variable domain is NAGVMQNPRHLVRRRGQEARLRCSPMKGHSHVYWYRQLPEEGLKFMVYLQKENIIDESGMPKERFSAEFPKEGPSILRIQQVVRGDSAAYFCASSVRESSADTQYFGPGTRLTVL.

The chain has TRBV28 and TRBJ1-2; 8 nucleotides agree with TRBD1. Germline V gene data show CDR1 as MDHEN and CDR2 as SYDVKM. CDR3 length: 18 amino acids. V shed 4 bases and J 0 bases; nucleotides not matched to a gene: 13. The CDR3: CASSSDSRGPTSNYGYTF. The CDR3, as DNA: TGTGCCAGCAGTTCTGACTCCAGGGGGCCCACTTCTAACTATGGCTACACCTTC.

This rearrangement joins TRBV9 to TRBJ2-3, with no clear D. CDR3 length equals 13 residues. Trimming left V 0 bases short and J 4 bases short, with 6 bases between. Germline loops: CDR1 SGDLS, CDR2 YYNGEE. The chain's CDR3 is CASSVGGPDTQYF. The CDR3 DNA reads as TGTGCCAGCAGCGTAGGAGGTCCAGATACGCAGTATTTT.

The V and J genes are TRBV27 and TRBJ2-3, with 8 bases aligning to TRBD1. The V and J ends lost 6 bases and 4 bases, in that order; junction bases with no gene match: 6. From germline, CDR1 is MNHEY and CDR2 SMNVEV (reference sequence). The CDR3 spans 14 residues. The CDR3 spells CASSETGGPDTQYF. The CDR3 coding sequence is TGTGCCAGCAGCGAAACAGGGGGTCCAGATACGCAGTATTTT.

This sequence joins TRBV10-3 and TRBJ2-3; D possibly corresponds to TRBD1 (5 bases). Trimming left V 8 bases short and J 4 bases short, with 16 bases between. CDR1 is ENHRY and CDR2 is SYGVKD in the germline V gene. CDR3 length equals 14 residues. The CDR3 region has the DNA TGTGCCATCTCCGCTGGGGCCGATGCAGATACGCAGTATTTT. This encodes CAISAGADADTQYF.

V gene TRBV11-1 combines with J gene TRBJ1-2; D not resolved. Germline V gives CDR1 SGHAT, CDR2 FQDESV (reference sequence). V was clipped by 0 bases and J by 4 bases, with 18 bases between them. The CDR3 contains 17 residues. The CDR3, as DNA: TGTGCCAGCAGCTTAGCGGCCGTGAACAGCCCCTTCTATGGCTACACCTTC. This sequence encodes CASSLAAVNSPFYGYTF.

This clone was detected only once. The gene calls are TRBV11-3 and TRBJ2-1, with 9 bases lining up with TRBD2. The V segment lost 3 bases and the J segment 8 bases; nucleotides outside the gene matches: 2. The CDR3 runs 13 residues. Germline loops: CDR1 SGHNT, CDR2 YENEEA. The CDR3 DNA reads TGTGCCAGCAGCTTTAGCGGGAGATATGAGCAGTTCTTC. Encoded protein: CASSFSGRYEQFF.